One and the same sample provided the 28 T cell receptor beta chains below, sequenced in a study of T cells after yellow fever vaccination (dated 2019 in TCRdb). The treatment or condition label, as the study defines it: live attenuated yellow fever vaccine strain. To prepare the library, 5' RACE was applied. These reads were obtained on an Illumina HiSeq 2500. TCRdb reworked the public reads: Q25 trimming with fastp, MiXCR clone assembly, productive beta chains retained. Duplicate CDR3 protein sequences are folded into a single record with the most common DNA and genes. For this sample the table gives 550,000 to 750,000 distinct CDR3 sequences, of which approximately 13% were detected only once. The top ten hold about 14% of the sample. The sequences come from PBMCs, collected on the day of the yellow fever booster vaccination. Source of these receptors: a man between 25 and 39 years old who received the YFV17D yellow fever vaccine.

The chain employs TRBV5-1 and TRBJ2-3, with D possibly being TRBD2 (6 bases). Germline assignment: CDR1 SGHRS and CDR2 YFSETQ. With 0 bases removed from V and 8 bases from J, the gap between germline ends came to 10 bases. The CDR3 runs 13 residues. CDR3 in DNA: TGCGCCAGCAGCTTGGCCTCGGGGGTTACGCAGTATTTT. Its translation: CASSLASGVTQYF.

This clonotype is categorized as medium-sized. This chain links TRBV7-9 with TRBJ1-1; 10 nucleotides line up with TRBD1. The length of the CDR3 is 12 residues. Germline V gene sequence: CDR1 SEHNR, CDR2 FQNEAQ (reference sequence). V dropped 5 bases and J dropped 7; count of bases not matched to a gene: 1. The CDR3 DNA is TGTGCCAGCAGCGGGACAGGGGTTGAAGCTTTCTTT. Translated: CASSGTGVEAFF.

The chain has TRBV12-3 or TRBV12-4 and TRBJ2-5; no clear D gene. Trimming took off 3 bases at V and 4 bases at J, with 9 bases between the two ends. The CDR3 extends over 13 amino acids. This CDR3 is CASSLAELETQYF. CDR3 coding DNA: TGTGCCAGCAGTTTGGCGGAGTTAGAGACCCAGTACTTC.

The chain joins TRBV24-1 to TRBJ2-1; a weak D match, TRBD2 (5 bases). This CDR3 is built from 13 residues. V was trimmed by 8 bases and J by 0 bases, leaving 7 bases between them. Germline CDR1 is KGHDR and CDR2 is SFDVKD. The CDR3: CATTGNSYNEQFF. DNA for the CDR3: TGTGCCACCACGGGAAACTCCTACAATGAGCAGTTCTTC.

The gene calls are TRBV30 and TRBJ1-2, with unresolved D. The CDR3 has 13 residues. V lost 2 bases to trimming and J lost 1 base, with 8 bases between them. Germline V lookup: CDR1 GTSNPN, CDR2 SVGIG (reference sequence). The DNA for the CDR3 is TGTGCCTGGAGTAGGAGGCTTAACTATGGCTACACCTTC. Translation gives CAWSRRLNYGYTF.

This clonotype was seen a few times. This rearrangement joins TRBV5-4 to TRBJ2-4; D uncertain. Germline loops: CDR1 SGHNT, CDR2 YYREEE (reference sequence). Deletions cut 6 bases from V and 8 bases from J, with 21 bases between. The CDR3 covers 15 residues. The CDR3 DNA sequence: TGTGCCAGCACCCTTTACCCGGTCGAACCAGACATTCAGTACTTC. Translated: CASTLYPVEPDIQYF.

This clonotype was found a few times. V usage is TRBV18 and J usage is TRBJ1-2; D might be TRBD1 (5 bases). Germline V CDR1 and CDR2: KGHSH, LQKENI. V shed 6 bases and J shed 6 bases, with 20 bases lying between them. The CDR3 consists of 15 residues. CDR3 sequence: CASSLSGGGADGYTF. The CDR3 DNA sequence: TGTGCCAGCTCTCTCTCGGGCGGGGGAGCGGATGGCTACACCTTC.

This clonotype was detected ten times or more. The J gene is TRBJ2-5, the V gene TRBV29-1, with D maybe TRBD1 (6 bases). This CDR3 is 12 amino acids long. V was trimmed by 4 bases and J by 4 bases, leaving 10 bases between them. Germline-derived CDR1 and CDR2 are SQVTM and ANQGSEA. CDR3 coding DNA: TGCAGCGTTGTTCAGGGGATAGAGACCCAGTACTTC. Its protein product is CSVVQGIETQYF.

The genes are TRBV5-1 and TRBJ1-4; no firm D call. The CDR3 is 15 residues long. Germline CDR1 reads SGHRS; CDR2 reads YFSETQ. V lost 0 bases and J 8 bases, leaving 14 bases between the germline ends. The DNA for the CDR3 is TGCGCCAGCAGCTTGGCCCCCGCAGGCTTGGAAAAACTGTTTTTT. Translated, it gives CASSLAPAGLEKLFF. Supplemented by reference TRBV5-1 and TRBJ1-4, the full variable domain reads KAGVTQTPRYLIKTRGQQVTLSCSPISGHRSVSWYQQTPGQGLQFLFEYFSETQRNKGNFPGRFSGRQFSNSRSEMNVSTLELGDSALYLCASSLAPAGLEKLFFGSGTQLSVL.

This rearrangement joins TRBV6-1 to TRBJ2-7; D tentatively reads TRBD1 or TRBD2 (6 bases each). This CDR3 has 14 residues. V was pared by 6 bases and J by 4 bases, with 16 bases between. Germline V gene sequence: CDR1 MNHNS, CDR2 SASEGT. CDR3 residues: CASREGGTRYEQYF. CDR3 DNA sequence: TGTGCCAGCAGGGAGGGGGGAACCCGTTACGAGCAGTACTTC.

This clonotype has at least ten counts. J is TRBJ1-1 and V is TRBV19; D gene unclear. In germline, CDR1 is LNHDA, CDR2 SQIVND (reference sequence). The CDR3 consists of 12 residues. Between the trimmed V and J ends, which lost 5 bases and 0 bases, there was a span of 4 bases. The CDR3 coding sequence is TGTGCCAGTAGTCGCATGAACACTGAAGCTTTCTTT. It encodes CASSRMNTEAFF.

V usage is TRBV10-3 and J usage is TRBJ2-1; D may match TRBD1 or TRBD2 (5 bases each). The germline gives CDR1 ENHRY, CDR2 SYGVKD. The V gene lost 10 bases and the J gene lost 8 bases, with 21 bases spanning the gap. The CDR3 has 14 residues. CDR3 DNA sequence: TGTGCCACCGCACCCGGGACCATTATGGATGAGCAGTTCTTC. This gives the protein CATAPGTIMDEQFF.

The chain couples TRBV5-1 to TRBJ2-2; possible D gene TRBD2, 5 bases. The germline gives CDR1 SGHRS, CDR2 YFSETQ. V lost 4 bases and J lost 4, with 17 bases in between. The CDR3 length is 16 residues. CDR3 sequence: CASSLEDFSVTGELFF. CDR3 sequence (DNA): TGCGCCAGCAGCCTAGAGGACTTTTCCGTCACCGGGGAGCTGTTTTTT.

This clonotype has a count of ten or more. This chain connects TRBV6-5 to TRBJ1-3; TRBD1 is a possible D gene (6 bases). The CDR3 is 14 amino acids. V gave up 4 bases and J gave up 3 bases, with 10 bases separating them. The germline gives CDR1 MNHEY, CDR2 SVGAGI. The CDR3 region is CASSWGGRGNTIYF. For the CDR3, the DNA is TGTGCCAGCAGTTGGGGGGGCCGTGGAAACACCATATATTTT.

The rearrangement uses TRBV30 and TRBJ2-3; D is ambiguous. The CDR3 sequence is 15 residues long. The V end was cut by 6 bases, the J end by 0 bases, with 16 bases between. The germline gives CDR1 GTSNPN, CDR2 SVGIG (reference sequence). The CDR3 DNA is TGTGCCTGTCCAGTTGGCGGAACTAGCACAGATACGCAGTATTTT. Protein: CACPVGGTSTDTQYF. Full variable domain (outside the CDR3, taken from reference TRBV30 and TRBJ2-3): SQTIHQWPATLVQPVGSPLSLECTVEGTSNPNLYWYRQAAGRGLQLLFYSVGIGQISSEVPQNLSASRPQDRQFILSSKKLLLSDSGFYLCACPVGGTSTDTQYFGPGTRLTVL.

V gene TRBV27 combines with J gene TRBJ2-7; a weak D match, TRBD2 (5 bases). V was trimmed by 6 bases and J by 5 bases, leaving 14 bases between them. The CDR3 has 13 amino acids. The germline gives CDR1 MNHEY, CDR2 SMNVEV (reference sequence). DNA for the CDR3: TGTGCCAGCAGGCCGACTGGACTTAACGAGCAGTACTTC. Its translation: CASRPTGLNEQYF.

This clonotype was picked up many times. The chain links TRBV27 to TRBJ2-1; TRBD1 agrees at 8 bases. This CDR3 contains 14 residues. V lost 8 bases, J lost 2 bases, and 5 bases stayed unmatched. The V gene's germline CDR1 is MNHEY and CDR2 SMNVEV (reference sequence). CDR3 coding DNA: TGTGCCAGCCGGACAGGGAGCCCCTACAATGAGCAGTTCTTC. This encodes CASRTGSPYNEQFF.

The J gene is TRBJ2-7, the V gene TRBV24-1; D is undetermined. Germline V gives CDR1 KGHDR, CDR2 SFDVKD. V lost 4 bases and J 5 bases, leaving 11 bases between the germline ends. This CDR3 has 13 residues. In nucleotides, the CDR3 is TGTGCCACCAGTGACTACGACCCGCACGAGCAGTACTTC. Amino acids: CATSDYDPHEQYF.

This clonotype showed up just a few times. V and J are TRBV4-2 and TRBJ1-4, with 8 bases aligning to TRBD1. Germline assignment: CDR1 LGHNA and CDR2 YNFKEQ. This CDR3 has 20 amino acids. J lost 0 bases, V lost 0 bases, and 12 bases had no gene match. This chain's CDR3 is CASSQEGTGRARATNEKLFF. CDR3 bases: TGTGCCAGCAGCCAAGAGGGGACAGGCCGCGCCAGGGCAACTAATGAAAAACTGTTTTTT.

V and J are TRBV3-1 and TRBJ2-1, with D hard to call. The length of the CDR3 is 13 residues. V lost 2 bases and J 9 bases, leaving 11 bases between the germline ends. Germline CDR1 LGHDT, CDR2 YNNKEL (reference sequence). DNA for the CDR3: TGTGCCAGCAGCCAATTCGGTCTGGGTGAGCAGTTCTTC. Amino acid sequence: CASSQFGLGEQFF.

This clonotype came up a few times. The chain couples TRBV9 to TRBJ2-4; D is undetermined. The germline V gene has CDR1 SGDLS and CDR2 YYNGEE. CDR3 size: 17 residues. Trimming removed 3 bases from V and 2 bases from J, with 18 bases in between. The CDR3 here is CASSATAVGQTKNIQYF. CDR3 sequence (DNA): TGTGCCAGCAGCGCCACCGCAGTCGGGCAGACCAAAAACATTCAGTACTTC.

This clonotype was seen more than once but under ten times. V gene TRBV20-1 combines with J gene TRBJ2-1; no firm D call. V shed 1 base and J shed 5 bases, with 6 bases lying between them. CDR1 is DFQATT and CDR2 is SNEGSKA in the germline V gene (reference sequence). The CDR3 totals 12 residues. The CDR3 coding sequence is TGCAGTGCTAGAGTGGGGAACAATGAGCAGTTCTTC. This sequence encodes CSARVGNNEQFF.

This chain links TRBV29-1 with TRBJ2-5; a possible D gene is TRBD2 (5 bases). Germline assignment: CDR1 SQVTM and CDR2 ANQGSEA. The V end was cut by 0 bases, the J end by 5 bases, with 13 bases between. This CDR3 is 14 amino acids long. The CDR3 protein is CSVEERAWRETQYF. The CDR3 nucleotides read TGCAGCGTTGAAGAGAGGGCGTGGCGGGAGACCCAGTACTTC.

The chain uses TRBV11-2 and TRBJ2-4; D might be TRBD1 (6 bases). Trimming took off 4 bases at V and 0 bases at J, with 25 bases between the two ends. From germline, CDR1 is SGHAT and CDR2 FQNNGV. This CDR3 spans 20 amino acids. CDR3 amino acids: CASSSHSGTNSPLAKNIQYF. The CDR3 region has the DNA TGTGCCAGCAGCTCCCACTCCGGGACAAACAGCCCTCTAGCCAAAAACATTCAGTACTTC.

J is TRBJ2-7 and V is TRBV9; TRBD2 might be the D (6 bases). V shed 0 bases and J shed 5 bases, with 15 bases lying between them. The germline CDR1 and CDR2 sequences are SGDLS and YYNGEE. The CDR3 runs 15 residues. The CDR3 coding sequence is TGTGCCAGCAGCGTAGATCCCAGCGGGTTCAACGAGCAGTACTTC. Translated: CASSVDPSGFNEQYF.

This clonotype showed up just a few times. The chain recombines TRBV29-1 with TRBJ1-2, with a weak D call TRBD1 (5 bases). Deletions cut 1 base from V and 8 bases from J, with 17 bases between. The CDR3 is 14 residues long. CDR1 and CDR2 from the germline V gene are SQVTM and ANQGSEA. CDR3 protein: CSVEGPGGGDGYTF. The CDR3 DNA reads TGCAGCGTTGAAGGCCCGGGCGGAGGGGACGGCTACACCTTC.

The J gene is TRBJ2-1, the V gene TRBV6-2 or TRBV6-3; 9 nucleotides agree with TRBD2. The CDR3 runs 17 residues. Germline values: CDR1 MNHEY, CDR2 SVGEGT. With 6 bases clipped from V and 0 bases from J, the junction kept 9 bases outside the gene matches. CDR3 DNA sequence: TGTGCCAGCAGGGATGGCGGGAGGGCCCGCTCCTACAATGAGCAGTTCTTC. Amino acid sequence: CASRDGGRARSYNEQFF.

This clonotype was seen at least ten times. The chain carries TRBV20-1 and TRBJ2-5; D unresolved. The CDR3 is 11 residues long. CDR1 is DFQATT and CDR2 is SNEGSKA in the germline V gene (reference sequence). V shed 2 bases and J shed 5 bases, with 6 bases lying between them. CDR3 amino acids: CSARRGETQYF. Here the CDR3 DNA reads TGCAGTGCTAGAAGAGGCGAGACCCAGTACTTC.